One T cell receptor (beta chain) is described in this entry. Losses at the gene ends were 6 bases for V and 0 bases for J; bases not matched to a gene: 5. Germline V gives CDR1 MNHEY, CDR2 SVGAGI. The CDR3 is 15 amino acids. The study ran its PCR with 60 Vbeta and 13 Jbeta primers. Sequencing was performed with immunoSEQ multiplex PCR; in TCRdb, only in-frame clones are kept and a portion is missing. This sample yields about 240,000 clones, of which more than 70% are seen a single time; around 0.44% belongs to the top ten. This specimen belongs to a study of cytomegalovirus exposure and HLA in healthy donors.

The sample comprised PBMCs. The sequence was obtained from a boy aged 5 to 17 in good health and CMV-seronegative. This chain connects TRBV6-5 to TRBJ2-1; 7 nucleotides align to TRBD1. The CDR3 protein is CASSLDRDSYNEQFF. CDR3 bases: TGTGCCAGCAGCCTAGACAGGGACTCCTACAATGAGCAGTTCTTC.